This T cell receptor (beta chain) came from a study of tissue T cells after allogeneic stem cell transplantation. V lost 6 bases to trimming and J lost 7 bases; unmatched junction nucleotides: 4. The CDR3 covers 14 residues. The germline V gene has CDR1 SGHSA and CDR2 FRNQAP. Regarding time point: mouse harvest day 7 after allogeneic transplant. Each mouse received 10^7 T-cell-depleted marrow cells plus 10^6 splenic CD5+ T cells by tail vein. In the case of this clone: The gene symbols are mouse symbols. The read ends 1 residue shy of where the CDR3 ends; the end is completed using the germline J gene.

Assay used: immunoSEQ multiplex PCR; TCRdb lists only in-frame clones, some missing. Here the sample spans over 6,000 clones, more than 40% being singletons. V usage is TRBV16 and J usage is TRBJ2-1; 12 nucleotides align to TRBD2. The specimen sequenced was gut tissue. This TCR derives from a female BALB/c mouse given C57BL/6 T cells with graft-versus-host disease after an allogeneic hematopoietic cell transplant. The CDR3 sequence is CASRDWGGGAEQFF. The CDR3 DNA, read in part, is TGTGCAAGCAGAGACTGGGGGGGCGGGGCTGAGCAGTTC. The complete variable domain, with remaining parts taken from reference TRBV16 and TRBJ2-1, reads NAGVIQTPRHKVTGKGQEATLWCEPISGHSAVFWYRQTIVQGLEFLTYFRNQAPIDDSGMPKERFSAQMPNQSHSTLKIQSTQPQDSAVYLCASRDWGGGAEQFFGPGTRLTVL.